This T cell receptor (beta chain) was documented in a study of blood T cell repertoires in COVID-19. Study at large: Nucleic acid was either cDNA or gDNA, and it came from T cells, B-cell-depleted T cells, or PBMCs.

In germline, CDR1 is SGHNT, CDR2 YYREEE (reference sequence). The CDR3 covers 13 residues. V lost 0 bases and J 3 bases, leaving 5 bases between the germline ends. In the authors' methods: The authors estimated nucleated cell counts from reference gene primer amplification. Sequencing was performed with immunoSEQ multiplex PCR; in TCRdb, only in-frame clones are kept and a portion is missing. V, J and clone size are those of that table, while D and trimming were read from the DNA. The sample holds approximately 280,000 clones, approximately 84% seen once. There are a few counts of this clone. The identical CDR3 is also encoded by other nucleotide sequences in the sample.

The gene calls are TRBV5-4 and TRBJ2-3; possible D gene TRBD2, 5 bases. The sequenced sample was peripheral blood. The TCR comes from a human donor with COVID-19, enrolled during active disease. The donor label of this sample is uncertain. This CDR3 reads CASSLGGTDTQYF. CDR3 nucleotides: TGTGCCAGCAGCTTGGGAGGGACAGATACGCAGTATTTT. Filled out from reference TRBV5-4 and TRBJ2-3, the complete variable domain reads ETGVTQSPTHLIKTRGQQVTLRCSSQSGHNTVSWYQQALGQGPQFIFQYYREEENGRGNFPPRFSGLQFPNYSSELNVNALELDDSALYLCASSLGGTDTQYFGPGTRLTVL.